The present entry profiles one T cell receptor beta chain with its context. The data are from a study of blood T cell repertoires in COVID-19. In the original processing: Counts of nucleated cells, estimated from reference gene primer amplification, were obtained. Assay: immunoSEQ multiplex PCR; the TCRdb copy retains only in-frame clones and omits some. V and J calls and clone size are copied from that table; D and trimming were computed from the DNA. The sample yields about 200,000 clones, roughly 90% seen once. After removal of 1 base from V and 4 bases from J, the junction contained 4 bases not matched to a gene. Germline CDR1 LGHNA, CDR2 YSLEER. The CDR3 runs to 15 residues. Participant-given clinical history determined each cohort assignment.

V gene TRBV4-3 combines with J gene TRBJ2-7; 10 bases fit TRBD2. The specimen sequenced was PBMCs or T cells enriched from blood (not recorded which). This TCR was sampled from a woman between 25 and 40 years old with acute COVID-19. As DNA, the CDR3 is TGCGCCAGCAGCCAAGCGAGCGGGGGGGCTTACGAGCAGTACTTC. Amino acid sequence: CASSQASGGAYEQYF.